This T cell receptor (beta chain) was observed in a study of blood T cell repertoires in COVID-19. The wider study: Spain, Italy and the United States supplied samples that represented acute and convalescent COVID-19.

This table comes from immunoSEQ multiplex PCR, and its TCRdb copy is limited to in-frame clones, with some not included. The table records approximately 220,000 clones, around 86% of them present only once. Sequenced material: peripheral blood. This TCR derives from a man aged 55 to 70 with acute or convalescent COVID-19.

CDR3 in DNA: TGTGCCAGCAGCATAGGGACAATGAACACCGGGGAGCTGTTTTTT. Residues: CASSIGTMNTGELFF. The chain uses TRBV7-9 and TRBJ2-2; perhaps TRBD1 as D (6 bases). The CDR3 length is 15 residues. Germline V CDR1 and CDR2: SEHNR, FQNEAQ (reference sequence). Between the trimmed V and J ends, which lost 5 bases and 1 base, there was a span of 11 bases. Drawing the rest from reference TRBV7-9 and TRBJ2-2, the complete variable domain is DTGVSQNPRHKITKRGQNVTFRCDPISEHNRLYWYRQTLGQGPEFLTYFQNEAQLEKSRLLSDRFSAERPKGSFSTLEIQRTEQGDSAMYLCASSIGTMNTGELFFGEGSRLTVL.